The T cell receptor (beta chain) under discussion was sequenced for a study of CD8+CD57+ T cells in acquired aplastic anemia. The CDR3 sequence is 14 residues long. Germline V lookup: CDR1 LNHNV, CDR2 YYDKDF (reference sequence). J was trimmed by 7 bases and V by 7 bases; bases with no gene match: 11. This clonotype came up a few times. TCR beta VDJ combinations and CDR3 sequences were profiled from genomic DNA. TCRdb independently ran MiXCR on the reads; one entry per CDR3 protein. Seen here are 150,000 to 200,000 distinct CDR3 sequences, 40% to 60% observed once, and the top ten hold about 30%. Before being chosen for sequencing, patients had shown CD8+CD57+ cell expansion by flow cytometry. When blood sampling took place, the patients had received no therapy.

Sequenced: sorted CD4+, CD8+, or CD8+CD57+ T cells (not recorded which) from PBMCs. The receptor was derived from a human donor with aplastic anemia. The genes are TRBV15 and TRBJ1-2, with TRBD1 matching over 8 bases. The CDR3 loop reads CATTDTGGVIGYTF. The CDR3, as DNA: TGTGCCACCACCGACACAGGGGGAGTTATTGGCTACACCTTC.